Listed below are T cell receptor beta chains from one sample, sequenced in a study of blood T cell repertoires in COVID-19. Libraries were prepared by immunoSEQ multiplex PCR; TCRdb keeps only in-frame clonotypes and omits some of them. The top ten clones hold approximately 5.4% of a sample with 100,000 or so clones, around 87% of them seen once. Sequencing used peripheral blood. The source of these receptors is a woman in her forties or fifties with COVID-19, enrolled during active disease. The CDR3 runs from the conserved cysteine through the conserved F or W. D genes are given only for firm matches. Size is stated for part of the rows, as once, few or many counts, or as a class when the clone is expanded.

13,TRBV12-3/TRBV12-4,-,TRBJ1-1,-,CASSFGGGTEAFF,TGTGCCAGCAGTTTCGGGGGTGGCACTGAAGCTTTCTTT
14,TRBV11-2,-,TRBJ2-3,-,CASSLLVGTDTQYF,TGTGCCAGCAGCTTATTAGTGGGCACAGATACGCAGTATTTT
12,TRBV12-3/TRBV12-4,few,TRBJ1-2,-,CASREGNYGYTF,TGTGCCAGCAGAGAGGGTAACTATGGCTACACCTTC
17,TRBV6-2/TRBV6-3,-,TRBJ2-5,-,CASSSRQAGRSGETQYF,TGTGCCAGCAGCTCAAGACAAGCAGGGAGGTCAGGAGAGACCCAGTACTTC
18,TRBV3-1/TRBV3-2,-,TRBJ1-6,TRBD1,CASSQEFRREQGNSPLHF,TGTGCCAGCAGCCAAGAATTTCGCAGGGAACAGGGGAATTCACCCCTCCACTTT
14,TRBV10-2,-,TRBJ2-3,-,CASIAGRGADTQYF,TGCGCCAGCATCGCAGGGAGGGGGGCAGATACGCAGTATTTT
14,TRBV12-5,-,TRBJ2-5,TRBD2,CASGFSGGQETQYF,TGTGCTAGTGGTTTTAGCGGGGGGCAAGAGACCCAGTACTTC
15,TRBV7-2,-,TRBJ2-1,TRBD1,CASSLDWTGGGEQFF,TGTGCCAGCAGCTTAGACTGGACAGGGGGCGGTGAGCAGTTCTTC
14,TRBV6-5,-,TRBJ2-7,TRBD1,CASSAGQDRYEQYF,TGTGCCAGCAGCGCGGGACAGGATCGCTACGAGCAGTACTTC
12,TRBV12-3/TRBV12-4,-,TRBJ1-6,-,CASSIAPQPLHF,TGTGCCAGCAGCATTGCCCCTCAGCCCCTCCACTTT
14,TRBV5-6,-,TRBJ2-7,TRBD1,CASSLYPGGDEQYF,TGTGCCAGCAGCTTGTACCCAGGGGGCGACGAGCAGTACTTC
13,TRBV30,-,TRBJ1-2,TRBD1,CALQDRAEGGYTF,TGTGCCTTACAAGACAGGGCCGAGGGCGGCTACACCTTC
14,TRBV7-2,-,TRBJ2-2,-,CASTTTWGRGELFF,TGTGCCAGCACCACCACCTGGGGGCGTGGGGAGCTGTTTTTT
13,TRBV7-9,few,TRBJ1-2,TRBD1,CASSPGGGGGYTF,TGTGCCAGCAGCCCAGGGGGAGGAGGTGGCTACACCTTC
16,TRBV7-9,-,TRBJ2-7,TRBD2,CASSRTSGGGSYEQYF,TGTGCCAGCAGCCGGACTAGCGGGGGCGGTTCCTACGAGCAGTACTTC
15,TRBV9,-,TRBJ1-2,-,CASSASTGGSYGYTF,TGTGCCAGCAGCGCCTCCACCGGAGGGAGCTATGGCTACACCTTC
14,TRBV7-2,-,TRBJ1-1,-,CASSLAPLGTEAFF,TGTGCCAGCAGCTTAGCACCCCTCGGCACTGAAGCTTTCTTT
18,TRBV30,once,TRBJ2-7,TRBD1,CAWSVSKGTGQSPYEQYF,TGTGCCTGGAGTGTTAGTAAGGGGACAGGGCAGTCTCCCTACGAGCAGTACTTC
15,TRBV19,-,TRBJ2-1,TRBD1,CASRTGGRAYNEQFF,TGTGCCAGTAGAACAGGGGGCCGCGCTTACAATGAGCAGTTCTTC
13,TRBV29-1,-,TRBJ2-5,-,CSVGQLGQETQYF,TGCAGCGTCGGACAGCTAGGACAAGAGACCCAGTACTTC
13,TRBV25-1,-,TRBJ1-1,-,CASRVRVDTEAFF,TGTGCCAGCAGAGTCAGGGTTGACACTGAAGCTTTCTTT
16,TRBV6-6,once,TRBJ1-1,-,CASSTEDGTGVAEAFF,TGTGCCAGCAGTACTGAGGACGGGACGGGGGTTGCTGAAGCTTTCTTT
14,TRBV6-5,-,TRBJ1-1,-,CASSSEAGSTEAFF,TGTGCCAGCAGTTCCGAGGCCGGAAGTACTGAAGCTTTCTTT
15,TRBV7-3,-,TRBJ2-7,TRBD2,CASSSLAGGPHEQYF,TGTGCCAGCAGCTCACTAGCGGGGGGGCCCCACGAGCAGTACTTC
12,TRBV11-2,-,TRBJ1-3,-,CASSLLGARVYF,TGTGCCAGCAGCTTACTGGGAGCAAGGGTATATTTT
15,TRBV7-9,-,TRBJ1-4,-,CASSSRADGHEKLFF,TGTGCCAGCAGCTCCAGGGCCGACGGTCATGAAAAACTGTTTTTT
12,TRBV10-2,-,TRBJ1-1,-,CASSEADSEAFF,TGCGCCAGCAGTGAGGCAGATTCTGAAGCTTTCTTT
15,TRBV5-1,-,TRBJ2-5,-,CASSLSGGPQETQYF,TGCGCCAGCAGCTTGTCAGGTGGCCCTCAAGAGACCCAGTACTTC
18,TRBV7-9,-,TRBJ2-5,TRBD2,CASSLAGWSGGAQETQYF,TGTGCCAGCAGCTTAGCGGGTTGGAGCGGGGGGGCCCAAGAGACCCAGTACTTC
15,TRBV2,once,TRBJ1-1,-,CASSWGSGGNTEAFF,TGTGCCAGCAGTTGGGGGTCGGGGGGCAACACTGAAGCTTTCTTT
12,TRBV7-2,-,TRBJ2-2,-,CASSPLPGELFF,TGTGCCAGCAGCCCCCTCCCCGGGGAGCTGTTTTTT
13,TRBV9,-,TRBJ2-3,TRBD1,CASSTQGSDTQYF,TGTGCCAGCAGCACACAGGGGTCAGATACGCAGTATTTT
15,TRBV19,-,TRBJ2-7,TRBD2,CASSSLAGAPYEQYF,TGTGCCAGTAGTAGCCTAGCGGGGGCTCCCTACGAGCAGTACTTC
16,TRBV5-1,-,TRBJ2-7,TRBD2,CASSLAATSGLYEQYF,TGCGCCAGCAGTTTGGCGGCGACTAGCGGGCTCTACGAGCAGTACTTC
13,TRBV6-5,-,TRBJ1-2,-,CASSPGYLYGYTF,TGTGCCAGCAGTCCAGGGTACCTCTATGGCTACACCTTC
15,TRBV5-8,-,TRBJ1-4,TRBD1,CASRTGGATNEKLFF,TGTGCCAGCAGGACAGGGGGCGCGACTAATGAAAAACTGTTTTTT